The rows below give T cell receptor beta chains drawn from one sample of a study of lymphopenia after photon versus proton radiotherapy. Here immunoSEQ multiplex PCR was the method, and the copy in TCRdb shows in-frame clones only, minus some. The repertoire holds 24,000 or so clones, with roughly 82% as singletons. The starting material was peripheral blood, obtained from a patient treated with photon-based radiotherapy. The receptors were sampled from a middle-aged man with gastric cancer. CDR3s include the opening cysteine and the closing phenylalanine or tryptophan. The order of the fields is CDR3 protein, CDR3 DNA, J gene, D gene, V gene, clone size. A D gene is named only where the DNA matches it firmly. Clone size, where shown, is once, few, many, or a class for clones that have expanded.

CDR3 protein: CASSKITSGQETQYF
CDR3 DNA: TGTGCCAGCAGCAAAATTACTAGCGGACAAGAGACCCAGTACTTC
J gene: TRBJ2-5
D gene: .
V gene: TRBV21-1
clone size: once

CDR3 protein: CASSGNRGAVINTEAFF
CDR3 DNA: TGTGCCAGCAGTGGGAACAGGGGGGCGGTCATAAACACTGAAGCTTTCTTT
J gene: TRBJ1-1
D gene: TRBD1
V gene: TRBV2
clone size: .

CDR3 protein: CASSQISGEQYF
CDR3 DNA: TGCGCCAGCAGCCAAATCTCAGGGGAGCAGTACTTC
J gene: TRBJ2-7
D gene: .
V gene: TRBV4-1
clone size: .

CDR3 protein: CASKPGPGGNEQFF
CDR3 DNA: TGTGCCAGCAAACCGGGGCCCGGTGGGAATGAGCAGTTCTTC
J gene: TRBJ2-1
D gene: .
V gene: TRBV7-9
clone size: .

CDR3 protein: CSVEDQDGRIGYTF
CDR3 DNA: TGCAGCGTTGAAGATCAAGACGGACGGATTGGCTACACCTTC
J gene: TRBJ1-2
D gene: .
V gene: TRBV29-1
clone size: few

CDR3 protein: CASREGYEQYF
CDR3 DNA: TGTGCCAGCAGAGAGGGGTACGAGCAGTACTTC
J gene: TRBJ2-7
D gene: .
V gene: TRBV6-5
clone size: .

CDR3 protein: CASSSGTGATGELFF
CDR3 DNA: TGTGCCAGTAGTTCCGGGACCGGAGCTACCGGGGAGCTGTTTTTT
J gene: TRBJ2-2
D gene: .
V gene: TRBV19
clone size: .

CDR3 protein: CASSQGAGYSNQPQHF
CDR3 DNA: TGTGCCAGCAGCCAGGGTGCAGGGTATAGCAATCAGCCCCAGCATTTT
J gene: TRBJ1-5
D gene: .
V gene: TRBV4-2
clone size: .

CDR3 protein: CASSFSDGRSNQPQHF
CDR3 DNA: TGTGCCAGTAGTTTCTCAGACGGTCGGAGCAATCAGCCCCAGCATTTT
J gene: TRBJ1-5
D gene: .
V gene: TRBV19
clone size: .

CDR3 protein: CASSLGSSGYTGELFF
CDR3 DNA: TGTGCCAGCAGCTTGGGCTCGTCGGGGTACACCGGGGAGCTGTTTTTT
J gene: TRBJ2-2
D gene: .
V gene: TRBV5-4
clone size: .

CDR3 protein: CASSSWTGFNGYTF
CDR3 DNA: TGTGCCAGCAGTTCCTGGACAGGGTTTAATGGCTACACCTTC
J gene: TRBJ1-2
D gene: TRBD1
V gene: TRBV9
clone size: .

CDR3 protein: CASSPQGQSYYEQYF
CDR3 DNA: TGTGCCAGCAGCCCCCAGGGACAGAGCTACTACGAGCAGTACTTC
J gene: TRBJ2-7
D gene: TRBD1
V gene: TRBV13
clone size: .

CDR3 protein: CASGGQAGYNEQFF
CDR3 DNA: TGTGCCAGCGGCGGACAGGCAGGCTACAATGAGCAGTTCTTC
J gene: TRBJ2-1
D gene: TRBD1
V gene: TRBV7-9
clone size: few

CDR3 protein: CASSLGGGPDEKLFF
CDR3 DNA: TGTGCCAGCAGCTTAGGGGGCGGCCCTGATGAAAAACTGTTTTTT
J gene: TRBJ1-4
D gene: .
V gene: TRBV7-2
clone size: .

CDR3 protein: CASSVKWTGAPGYEQYF
CDR3 DNA: TGTGCCAGCAGCGTAAAATGGACAGGGGCCCCAGGGTACGAGCAGTACTTC
J gene: TRBJ2-7
D gene: TRBD1
V gene: TRBV5-8
clone size: .

CDR3 protein: CASSLTQHGGSEQYF
CDR3 DNA: TGTGCCAGCAGCTTAACGCAACATGGAGGATCCGAGCAGTACTTC
J gene: TRBJ2-7
D gene: .
V gene: TRBV7-3
clone size: .

CDR3 protein: CASSREDGYTF
CDR3 DNA: TGCGCCAGCAGCAGGGAAGATGGCTACACCTTC
J gene: TRBJ1-2
D gene: .
V gene: TRBV4-1
clone size: .

CDR3 protein: CASSRLIGGDRGYTF
CDR3 DNA: TGCGCCAGCAGCCGCCTCATCGGGGGGGACCGGGGCTACACCTTC
J gene: TRBJ1-2
D gene: .
V gene: TRBV4-1
clone size: .

CDR3 protein: CASSWPAGVSEAFF
CDR3 DNA: TGTGCCAGCAGCTGGCCTGCAGGGGTATCCGAAGCTTTCTTT
J gene: TRBJ1-1
D gene: .
V gene: TRBV5-6
clone size: .

CDR3 protein: CASSLDRGVSTDTQYF
CDR3 DNA: TGTGCCAGCAGCTTAGACCGGGGGGTGAGCACAGATACGCAGTATTTT
J gene: TRBJ2-3
D gene: TRBD2
V gene: TRBV7-2
clone size: .

CDR3 protein: CASTGTAWTKLFF
CDR3 DNA: TGTGCCAGCACAGGGACCGCCTGGACTAAACTGTTTTTT
J gene: TRBJ1-4
D gene: .
V gene: TRBV5-8
clone size: .

CDR3 protein: CASSGFGETQYF
CDR3 DNA: TGCGCCAGCAGTGGATTCGGAGAGACCCAGTACTTC
J gene: TRBJ2-5
D gene: .
V gene: TRBV10-2
clone size: .

CDR3 protein: CASSSTGSAEAFF
CDR3 DNA: TGTGCCAGCAGCTCTACAGGGTCCGCTGAAGCTTTCTTT
J gene: TRBJ1-1
D gene: .
V gene: TRBV6-5
clone size: .

CDR3 protein: CASSPRVTSTNEKLFF
CDR3 DNA: TGTGCCAGCTCACCCCGGGTCACTTCAACTAATGAAAAACTGTTTTTT
J gene: TRBJ1-4
D gene: .
V gene: TRBV18
clone size: .

CDR3 protein: CASSQDLEGRTYTF
CDR3 DNA: TGCGCCAGCAGCCAAGATCTAGAGGGCAGAACTTACACCTTC
J gene: TRBJ1-2
D gene: .
V gene: TRBV4-1
clone size: once

CDR3 protein: CASSRSENQPQHF
CDR3 DNA: TGTGCCAGCAGCAGATCGGAGAACCAGCCCCAGCATTTT
J gene: TRBJ1-5
D gene: .
V gene: TRBV7-9
clone size: .

CDR3 protein: CASSGLGGSLEAFF
CDR3 DNA: TGTGCCAGCAGCGGGCTCGGGGGGAGTCTTGAAGCTTTCTTT
J gene: TRBJ1-1
D gene: .
V gene: TRBV9
clone size: .

CDR3 protein: CASSSEDTREKLFF
CDR3 DNA: TGCGCCAGCAGTTCGGAGGACACCCGGGAAAAACTGTTTTTT
J gene: TRBJ1-4
D gene: .
V gene: TRBV5-1
clone size: .

CDR3 protein: CASLRGTDTQYF
CDR3 DNA: TGTGCCAGCCTGAGGGGCACAGATACGCAGTATTTT
J gene: TRBJ2-3
D gene: .
V gene: TRBV5-5
clone size: .

CDR3 protein: CSVEGTGPNEKLFF
CDR3 DNA: TGCAGCGTTGAAGGGACAGGCCCTAATGAAAAACTGTTTTTT
J gene: TRBJ1-4
D gene: TRBD1
V gene: TRBV29-1
clone size: .

CDR3 protein: CASSPLRVIYGYTF
CDR3 DNA: TGTGCCAGCAGCCCACTGCGGGTCATCTATGGCTACACCTTC
J gene: TRBJ1-2
D gene: .
V gene: TRBV6-5
clone size: .

CDR3 protein: CASSIREQYREQYF
CDR3 DNA: TGTGCCAGTAGTATAAGGGAGCAGTATCGGGAGCAGTACTTC
J gene: TRBJ2-7
D gene: .
V gene: TRBV19
clone size: .

CDR3 protein: CSVQYGANVLTF
CDR3 DNA: TGCAGCGTCCAGTACGGGGCCAACGTCCTGACTTTC
J gene: TRBJ2-6
D gene: .
V gene: TRBV29-1
clone size: .

CDR3 protein: CASSPYPRGNTIYF
CDR3 DNA: TGTGCCAGCAGCCCCTACCCCAGGGGAAACACCATATATTTT
J gene: TRBJ1-3
D gene: .
V gene: TRBV7-2
clone size: .

CDR3 protein: CAISGQPGGAEAFF
CDR3 DNA: TGTGCCATCAGTGGGCAGCCTGGCGGAGCTGAAGCTTTCTTT
J gene: TRBJ1-1
D gene: .
V gene: TRBV10-3
clone size: .

CDR3 protein: CASSFPDSPEQYF
CDR3 DNA: TGTGCCAGCAGTTTCCCCGACAGCCCCGAGCAGTACTTC
J gene: TRBJ2-7
D gene: .
V gene: TRBV6-5
clone size: .

CDR3 protein: CASSYSRLGKDTEAFF
CDR3 DNA: TGTGCCAGCAGTTACTCGAGGTTGGGGAAAGACACTGAAGCTTTCTTT
J gene: TRBJ1-1
D gene: .
V gene: TRBV6-5
clone size: .

CDR3 protein: CASSLERGISSGANVLTF
CDR3 DNA: TGTGCCAGCAGCTTAGAGCGGGGAATAAGCTCTGGGGCCAACGTCCTGACTTTC
J gene: TRBJ2-6
D gene: TRBD2
V gene: TRBV7-2
clone size: once

CDR3 protein: CASRGVRETQYF
CDR3 DNA: TGTGCCAGCCGTGGGGTAAGAGAGACCCAGTACTTC
J gene: TRBJ2-5
D gene: .
V gene: TRBV5-6
clone size: .

CDR3 protein: CATSAGTYNEQFF
CDR3 DNA: TGTGCCACCTCAGCAGGAACCTACAATGAGCAGTTCTTC
J gene: TRBJ2-1
D gene: .
V gene: TRBV10-3
clone size: .

CDR3 protein: CASSDARGHYNSPLHF
CDR3 DNA: TGCGCCAGCAGCGATGCCCGGGGACATTATAATTCACCCCTCCACTTT
J gene: TRBJ1-6
D gene: .
V gene: TRBV5-1
clone size: once